Listed below are T cell receptor beta chains from one sample, sequenced in a study of CD8 T cell repertoires and HIV-1 epitope variants. Antigen specificity for these receptors is unknown. Generated by immunoSEQ multiplex PCR, the TCRdb table keeps only in-frame clones and is missing some. The data hold about 1,900 clones, with about two thirds observed a single time. The sample consisted of cultured CD8+ T cells derived from PBMCs. The receptors were sampled from a male donor with HIV. Each CDR3 is given with its conserved first and last residue. A D gene is named only where the DNA matches it firmly. Only part of the rows carry a size: once, few, many, or a class if the clone is expanded.

TRBV9	-	TRBD2	TRBJ2-3	CASSVRLAGGPSTDTQYF	TGTGCCAGCAGCGTGAGGCTAGCGGGGGGCCCTAGCACAGATACGCAGTATTTT
TRBV27	-	-	TRBJ2-5	CASSHTRTVGETQYF	TGTGCCAGCAGCCACACCCGGACGGTTGGCGAGACCCAGTACTTC
TRBV6-4	-	-	TRBJ1-1	CASSVDQQGKAFF	TGTGCCAGCAGTGTCGATCAACAGGGAAAAGCTTTCTTT
TRBV6-5	once	-	TRBJ2-7	CASSYRLLVGYEQYF	TGTGCCAGCAGTTACCGACTGCTAGTAGGCTACGAGCAGTACTTC
TRBV6-5	few	TRBD1	TRBJ2-6	CASSYTGGSGANVLTF	TGTGCCAGCAGTTACACAGGGGGCTCTGGGGCCAACGTCCTGACTTTC
TRBV5-6	large	-	TRBJ1-2	CASSPWPVELDYGYTF	TGTGCCAGCAGCCCTTGGCCGGTAGAATTGGACTATGGCTACACCTTC
TRBV19	-	TRBD2	TRBJ2-7	CATGLAIDYEQYF	TGTGCCACCGGACTAGCGATAGACTACGAGCAGTACTTC
TRBV27	-	-	TRBJ2-5	CASGEFQETQYF	TGTGCCAGTGGGGAGTTCCAAGAGACCCAGTACTTC
TRBV5-6	-	TRBD1	TRBJ2-1	CASSKQGAAPYEQFF	TGTGCCAGCAGCAAGCAGGGGGCAGCCCCGTATGAGCAGTTCTTC
TRBV15	large	-	TRBJ1-1	CATSRDRAPNTEAFF	TGTGCCACCAGCAGAGATAGGGCGCCAAACACTGAAGCTTTCTTT
TRBV7-9	-	-	TRBJ2-2	CASTGVTGELFF	TGTGCCAGCACTGGGGTCACCGGGGAGCTGTTTTTT
TRBV6-4	-	TRBD2	TRBJ2-3	CASLRASGRTSTDTQYF	TGTGCCAGTTTAAGGGCTAGCGGGAGAACTAGCACAGATACGCAGTATTTT
TRBV30	-	-	TRBJ1-1	CAWSQAETEAFF	TGTGCCTGGAGTCAGGCGGAGACTGAAGCTTTCTTT
TRBV5-4	once	TRBD1	TRBJ2-7	CASSLTGGEQYF	TGTGCCAGCAGCTTGACAGGGGGCGAGCAGTACTTC
TRBV19	-	-	TRBJ2-5	CASSIVGVETQYF	TGTGCCAGTAGTATAGTAGGGGTAGAGACCCAGTACTTC
TRBV5-4	-	-	TRBJ2-2	CASSLVDTGELFF	TGTGCCAGCAGCTTGGTCGACACCGGGGAGCTGTTTTTT
TRBV4-3	-	TRBD2	TRBJ2-1	CASSQDTSGGASEQFF	TGCGCCAGCAGCCAAGATACAAGCGGGGGGGCAAGTGAGCAGTTCTTC
TRBV9	-	TRBD2	TRBJ2-1	CASSAGAGWNEQFF	TGTGCCAGCAGCGCCGGAGCGGGGTGGAATGAGCAGTTCTTC
TRBV27	-	-	TRBJ2-1	CASSLKQGEGSYNEQFF	TGTGCCAGCAGTTTAAAACAGGGTGAGGGCTCCTACAATGAGCAGTTCTTC
TRBV18	-	-	TRBJ2-4	CASSPSGGADKNIQYF	TGTGCCAGCTCACCCTCAGGCGGAGCTGACAAAAACATTCAGTACTTC
TRBV6-5	-	TRBD1	TRBJ2-3	CATQNRGPIYYTQYF	TGTGCCACCCAAAACAGGGGGCCGATATACTATACGCAGTATTTT
TRBV7-9	-	TRBD1	TRBJ1-2	CASSTDRGYGYTF	TGTGCCAGCAGCACGGACAGGGGTTATGGCTACACCTTC
TRBV7-2	-	TRBD2	TRBJ2-3	CASSLGLAGGPTDTQYF	TGTGCCAGCAGCTTGGGACTAGCGGGAGGGCCCACAGATACGCAGTATTTT
TRBV5-5	-	-	TRBJ1-1	CASSLGWGTTEAFF	TGTGCCAGCAGCTTGGGTTGGGGGACGACTGAAGCTTTCTTT
TRBV4-3	-	-	TRBJ1-4	CASSQDGDKLFF	TGCGCCAGCAGCCAAGATGGAGACAAACTGTTTTTT
TRBV19	-	-	TRBJ1-1	CASSDGAWGTEAFF	TGTGCCAGTTCCGACGGAGCCTGGGGCACTGAAGCTTTCTTT
TRBV4-2	-	TRBD1	TRBJ1-4	CASSQMTGTDEKLFF	TGTGCCAGCAGCCAAATGACAGGGACGGATGAAAAACTGTTTTTT
TRBV19	-	-	TRBJ2-7	CASSMNSLLEQYF	TGTGCCAGTAGTATGAACTCCCTCCTGGAGCAGTACTTC
TRBV4-1	-	TRBD2	TRBJ2-7	CASSQGTSNEQYF	TGCGCCAGCAGCCAAGGGACTAGCAACGAGCAGTACTTC
TRBV4-2	-	-	TRBJ2-6	CASSQEWRTTTAGANVLTF	TGTGCCAGCAGCCAAGAGTGGCGGACTACGACGGCTGGGGCCAACGTCCTGACTTTC
TRBV12-5	-	-	TRBJ2-7	CASGLDGSYEQYF	TGTGCTAGTGGTTTAGATGGCAGCTACGAGCAGTACTTC
TRBV6-5	-	-	TRBJ2-3	CASSPGLRDGTQYF	TGTGCCAGCAGTCCTGGACTGAGAGACGGTACGCAGTATTTT